This entry is about one TCR beta chain. The antigen is not known. The protocol was immunoSEQ multiplex PCR, while the TCRdb copy is restricted to in-frame clones and leaves out a portion. The table records tens of thousands of clones, about 95% of them present only once. CDR1 is SGHNT and CDR2 is YYREEE in the germline V gene (reference sequence). V shed 4 bases and J 7 bases; nucleotides not matched to a gene: 11. There are 16 residues in the CDR3. This sample was taken from a study of cytomegalovirus exposure and HLA in healthy donors. The study's findings and limits: Reported results showed that the classifier diagnosed cytomegalovirus status with high specificity and sensitivity.

The chain uses TRBV5-4 and TRBJ1-2; 12 positions agree with TRBD1. The sample consisted of PBMCs. The sequence was obtained from a woman between 18 and 30 years old in good health and CMV-seronegative. The CDR3 coding sequence is TGTGCCAGCAGCCAGGGTGTGGGACAGGGGGCGGCTGGCTACACCTTC. Its translation: CASSQGVGQGAAGYTF.